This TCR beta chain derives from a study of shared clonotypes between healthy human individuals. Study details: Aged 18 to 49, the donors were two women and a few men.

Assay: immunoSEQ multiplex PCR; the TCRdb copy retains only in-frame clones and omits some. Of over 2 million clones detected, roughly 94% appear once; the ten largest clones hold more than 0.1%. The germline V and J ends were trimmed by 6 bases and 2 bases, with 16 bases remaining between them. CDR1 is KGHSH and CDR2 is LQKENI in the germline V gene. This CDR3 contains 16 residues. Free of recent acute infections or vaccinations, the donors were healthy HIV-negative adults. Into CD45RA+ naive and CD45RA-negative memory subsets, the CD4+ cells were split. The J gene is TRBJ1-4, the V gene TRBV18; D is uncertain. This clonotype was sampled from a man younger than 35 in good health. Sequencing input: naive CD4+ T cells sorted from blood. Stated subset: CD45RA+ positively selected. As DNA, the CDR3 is TGTGCCAGCTCTCTCAGCCCCGGATCGACTAATGAAAAACTGTTTTTT. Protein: CASSLSPGSTNEKLFF.